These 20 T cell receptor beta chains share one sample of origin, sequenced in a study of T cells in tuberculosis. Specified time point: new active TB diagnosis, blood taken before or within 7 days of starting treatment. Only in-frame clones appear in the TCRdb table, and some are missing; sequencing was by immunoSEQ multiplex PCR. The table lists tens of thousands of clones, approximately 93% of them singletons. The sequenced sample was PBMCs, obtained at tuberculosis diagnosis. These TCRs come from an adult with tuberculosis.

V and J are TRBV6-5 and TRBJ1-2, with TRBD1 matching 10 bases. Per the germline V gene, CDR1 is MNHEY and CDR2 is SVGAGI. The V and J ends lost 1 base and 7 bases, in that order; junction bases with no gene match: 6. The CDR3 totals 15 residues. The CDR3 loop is CASSYWGQGLSGYTF. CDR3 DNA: TGTGCCAGCAGTTACTGGGGACAGGGGCTTAGTGGCTACACCTTC.

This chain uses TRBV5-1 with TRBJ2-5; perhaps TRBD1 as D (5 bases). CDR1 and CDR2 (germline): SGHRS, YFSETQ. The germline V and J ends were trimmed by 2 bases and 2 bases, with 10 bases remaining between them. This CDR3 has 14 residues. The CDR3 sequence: CASSFKQAQETQYF. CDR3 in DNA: TGCGCCAGCAGCTTCAAACAGGCTCAAGAGACCCAGTACTTC.

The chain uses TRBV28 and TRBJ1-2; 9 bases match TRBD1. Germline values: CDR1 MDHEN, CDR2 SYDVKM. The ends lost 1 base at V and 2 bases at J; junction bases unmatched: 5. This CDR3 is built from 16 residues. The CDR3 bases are TGTGCCAGCAGTTTATTCCGGACAGGGGCCAACTATGGCTACACCTTC. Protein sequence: CASSLFRTGANYGYTF.

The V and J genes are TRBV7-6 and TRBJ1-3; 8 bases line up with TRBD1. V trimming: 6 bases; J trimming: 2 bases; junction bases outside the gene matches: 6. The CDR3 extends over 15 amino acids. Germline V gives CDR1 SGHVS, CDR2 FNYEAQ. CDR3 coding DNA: TGTGCCAGCAGTTTCGGGACAGGACCTGGAAACACCATATATTTT. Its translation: CASSFGTGPGNTIYF.

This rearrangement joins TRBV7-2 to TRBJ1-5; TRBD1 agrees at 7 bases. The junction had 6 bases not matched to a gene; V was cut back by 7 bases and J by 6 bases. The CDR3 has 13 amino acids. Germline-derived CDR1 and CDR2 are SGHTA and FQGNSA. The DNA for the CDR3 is TGTGCCAGCAAGGAGGGGGCGGGTCAGCCCCAGCATTTT. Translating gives CASKEGAGQPQHF.

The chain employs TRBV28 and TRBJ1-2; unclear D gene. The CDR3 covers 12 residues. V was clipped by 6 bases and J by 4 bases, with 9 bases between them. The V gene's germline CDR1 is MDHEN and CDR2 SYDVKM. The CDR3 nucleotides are TGTGCCAGCAGGACATCGATCTATGGCTACACCTTC. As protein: CASRTSIYGYTF.

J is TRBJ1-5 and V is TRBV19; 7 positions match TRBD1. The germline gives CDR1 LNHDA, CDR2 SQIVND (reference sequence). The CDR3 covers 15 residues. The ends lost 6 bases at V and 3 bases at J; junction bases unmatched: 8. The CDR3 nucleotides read TGTGCCAGTAGAAGGGGACAGCAAATCAATCAGCCCCAGCATTTT. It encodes CASRRGQQINQPQHF.

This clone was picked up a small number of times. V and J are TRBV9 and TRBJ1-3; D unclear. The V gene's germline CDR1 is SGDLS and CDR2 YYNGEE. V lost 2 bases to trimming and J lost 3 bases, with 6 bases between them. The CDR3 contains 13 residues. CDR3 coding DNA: TGTGCCAGCAGCGTGACTAGTGGAAACACCATATATTTT. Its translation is CASSVTSGNTIYF.

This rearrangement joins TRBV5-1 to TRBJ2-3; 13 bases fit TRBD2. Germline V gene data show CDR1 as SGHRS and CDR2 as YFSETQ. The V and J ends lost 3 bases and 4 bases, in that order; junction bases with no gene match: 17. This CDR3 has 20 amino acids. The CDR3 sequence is CASSSRAWTSGGSISDTQYF. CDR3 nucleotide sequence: TGCGCCAGCAGCTCCCGCGCCTGGACTAGCGGGGGTTCGATTTCAGATACGCAGTATTTT. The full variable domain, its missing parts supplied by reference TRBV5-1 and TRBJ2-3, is KAGVTQTPRYLIKTRGQQVTLSCSPISGHRSVSWYQQTPGQGLQFLFEYFSETQRNKGNFPGRFSGRQFSNSRSEMNVSTLELGDSALYLCASSSRAWTSGGSISDTQYFGPGTRLTVL.

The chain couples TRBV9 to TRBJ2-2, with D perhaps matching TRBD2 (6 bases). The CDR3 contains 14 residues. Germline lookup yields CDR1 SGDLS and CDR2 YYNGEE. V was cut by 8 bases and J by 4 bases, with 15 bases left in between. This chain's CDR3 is CASRRADFTGELFF. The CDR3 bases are TGTGCCAGTCGGAGGGCCGACTTCACCGGGGAGCTGTTTTTT.

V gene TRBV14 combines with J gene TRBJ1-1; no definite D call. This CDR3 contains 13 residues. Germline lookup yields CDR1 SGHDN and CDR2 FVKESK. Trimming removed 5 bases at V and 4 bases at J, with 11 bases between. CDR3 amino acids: CASSRSRGTEAFF. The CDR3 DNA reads TGTGCCAGCAGCAGGTCCCGGGGCACTGAAGCTTTCTTT.

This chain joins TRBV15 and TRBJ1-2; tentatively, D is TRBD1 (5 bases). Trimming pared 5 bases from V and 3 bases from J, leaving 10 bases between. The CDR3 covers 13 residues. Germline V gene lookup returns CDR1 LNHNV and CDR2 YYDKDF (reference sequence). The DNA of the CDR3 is TGTGCCACCAGCCTTGGGGGGGACTATGGCTACACCTTC. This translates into CATSLGGDYGYTF.

The CDR3 sequence: CASSTDRGLEAFF. DNA for the CDR3: TGCGCCAGCAGTACGGACAGGGGTCTTGAAGCTTTCTTT. The chain couples TRBV10-2 to TRBJ1-1, with 9 bases that match TRBD1. The J segment lost 7 bases and the V segment lost 5 bases, leaving 5 bases of the junction unmatched. The CDR3 spans 13 residues. Germline-derived CDR1 and CDR2 are WSHSY and SAAADI.

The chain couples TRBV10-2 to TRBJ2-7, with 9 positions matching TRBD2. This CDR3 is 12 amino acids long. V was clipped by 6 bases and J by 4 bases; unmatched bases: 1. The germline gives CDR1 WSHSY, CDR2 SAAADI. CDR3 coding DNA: TGCGCCAGCAGCACTAGCGGGTACGAGCAGTACTTC. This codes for CASSTSGYEQYF.

This chain's CDR3 is CASSLADREAFF. CDR3 sequence (DNA): TGTGCCAGCAGCTTGGCAGACAGAGAAGCTTTCTTT. The chain links TRBV5-5 to TRBJ1-1, with D perhaps matching TRBD1 (5 bases). The V end lost 0 bases, the J end lost 8 bases, and 8 bases lay between the germline ends. The germline gives CDR1 SGHKS, CDR2 YYEKEE (reference sequence). There are 12 residues in the CDR3.

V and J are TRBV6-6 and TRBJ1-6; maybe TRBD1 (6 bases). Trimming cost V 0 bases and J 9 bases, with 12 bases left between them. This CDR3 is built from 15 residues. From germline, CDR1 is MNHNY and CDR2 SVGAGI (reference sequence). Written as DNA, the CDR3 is TGTGCCAGCAGTTACTCGAGGGACACACCTTCACCCCTCCACTTT. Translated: CASSYSRDTPSPLHF.

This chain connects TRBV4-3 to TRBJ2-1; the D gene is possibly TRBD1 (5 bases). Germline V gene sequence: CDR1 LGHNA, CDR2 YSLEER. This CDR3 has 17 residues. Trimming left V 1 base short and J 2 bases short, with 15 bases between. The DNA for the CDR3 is TGCGCCAGCAGCCAAGGGCTCGGGCAGGGTACCTACAATGAGCAGTTCTTC. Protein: CASSQGLGQGTYNEQFF.

The CDR3 DNA follows: TGTGCCAGTAGCTTCCCCCCGGACAGATATGGCTACACCTTC. Its protein product is CASSFPPDRYGYTF. V and J are TRBV19 and TRBJ1-2, with a tentative D call TRBD1 (6 bases). The germline CDR1 and CDR2 sequences are LNHDA and SQIVND (reference sequence). Trimming pared 6 bases from V and 5 bases from J, leaving 16 bases between. The CDR3 is made up of 14 amino acids.

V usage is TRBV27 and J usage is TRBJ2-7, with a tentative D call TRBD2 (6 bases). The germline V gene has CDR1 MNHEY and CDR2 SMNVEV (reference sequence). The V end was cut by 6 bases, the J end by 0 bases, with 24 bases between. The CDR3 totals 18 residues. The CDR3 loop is CASSPNPPPSESSYEQYF. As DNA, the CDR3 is TGTGCCAGCAGCCCAAACCCTCCCCCTAGCGAGAGCTCCTACGAGCAGTACTTC.

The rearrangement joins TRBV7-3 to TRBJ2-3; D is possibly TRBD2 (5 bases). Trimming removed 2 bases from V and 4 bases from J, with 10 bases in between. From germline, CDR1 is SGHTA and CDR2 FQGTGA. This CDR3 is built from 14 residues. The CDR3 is CASSLSGLPDTQYF. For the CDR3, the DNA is TGTGCCAGCAGCTTATCAGGACTGCCAGATACGCAGTATTTT. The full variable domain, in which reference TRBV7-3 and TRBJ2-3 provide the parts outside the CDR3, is GAGVSQTPSNKVTEKGKYVELRCDPISGHTALYWYRQSLGQGPEFLIYFQGTGAADDSGLPNDRFFAVRPEGSVSTLKIQRTERGDSAVYLCASSLSGLPDTQYFGPGTRLTVL.